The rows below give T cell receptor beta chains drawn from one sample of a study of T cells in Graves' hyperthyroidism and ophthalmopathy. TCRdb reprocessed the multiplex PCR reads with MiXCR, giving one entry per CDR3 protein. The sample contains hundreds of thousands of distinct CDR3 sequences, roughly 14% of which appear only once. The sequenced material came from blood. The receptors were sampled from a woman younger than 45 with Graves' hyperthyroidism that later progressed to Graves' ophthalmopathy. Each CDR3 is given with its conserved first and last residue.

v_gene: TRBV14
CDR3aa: CASSARPGSNTEAFF

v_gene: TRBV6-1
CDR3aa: CASSESTGYSYEQYF

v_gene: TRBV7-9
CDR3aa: CASSFRGSGRTGEQYF

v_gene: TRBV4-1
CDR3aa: CASSGKRTSGKWEETQYF

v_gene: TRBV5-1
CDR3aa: CASSLERETGNEQFF

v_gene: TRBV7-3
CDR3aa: CASSLQGGVRTEAFF

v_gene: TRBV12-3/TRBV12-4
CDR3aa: CASSSQLERHEQFF

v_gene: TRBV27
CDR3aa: CASSTLWTGRMNTEAFF

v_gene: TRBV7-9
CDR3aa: CASSPEGNTIYF

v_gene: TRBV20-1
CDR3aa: CSASSRSDGELFF

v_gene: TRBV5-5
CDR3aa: CASSPWVNNEQFF

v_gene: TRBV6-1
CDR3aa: CASSQGGSGEKLFF

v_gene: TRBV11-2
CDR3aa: CASSQDIGAGGEQYF

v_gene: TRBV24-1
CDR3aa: CATSDLGTSGDNEQFF

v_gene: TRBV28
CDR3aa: CASSLPQETQYF

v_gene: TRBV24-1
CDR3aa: CATSDQGLARVETQYF

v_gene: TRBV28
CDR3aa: CASSPPQGMMGEQFF

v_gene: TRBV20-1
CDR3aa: CSARDYQTRFSGANVLTF

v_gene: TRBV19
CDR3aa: CASRTHRVGEAFF

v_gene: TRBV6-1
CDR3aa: CASSSEGNQPQHF

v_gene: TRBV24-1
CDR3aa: CATEGQNDPAGTQYF

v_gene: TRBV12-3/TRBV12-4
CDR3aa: CASSLGWQKEKLFF

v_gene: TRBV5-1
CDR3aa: CASSVGQGKSEAFF

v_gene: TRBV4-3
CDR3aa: CASSPTGNNYGYTF

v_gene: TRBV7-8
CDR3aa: CASSLSDYTDTQYF

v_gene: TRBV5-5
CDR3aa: CASSPGRSSTDTQYF

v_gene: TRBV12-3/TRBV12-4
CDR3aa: CASSLGTYTGELFF

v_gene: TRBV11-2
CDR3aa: CASVLAGAETQYF

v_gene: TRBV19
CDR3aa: CASSIDRTSGYNEQFF

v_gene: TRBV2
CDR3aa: CASSPPPTHKNIQYF

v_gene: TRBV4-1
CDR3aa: CASSQAGARNEQFF

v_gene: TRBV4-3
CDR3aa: CASSRQLAGVGTDTQYF

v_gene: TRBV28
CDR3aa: CASSFGLPYEQYF

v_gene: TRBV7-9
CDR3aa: CASSLMAGGNTGELFF

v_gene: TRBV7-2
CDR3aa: CASSLQEYANTGELFF

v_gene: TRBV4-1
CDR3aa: CASSQDVQENIQYF

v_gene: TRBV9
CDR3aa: CASSVDGNTGELFF

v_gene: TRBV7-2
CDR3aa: CASSLYKETDTQYF

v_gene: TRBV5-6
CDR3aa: CASGSLAKNIQYF

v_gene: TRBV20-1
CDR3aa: CSARTTGTNYGYTF

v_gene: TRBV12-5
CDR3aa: CASGLNVILESSTDTQYF

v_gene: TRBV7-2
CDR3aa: CASSWTSGLPYEQYF

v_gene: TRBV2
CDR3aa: CASSEEAAGKNIQYF

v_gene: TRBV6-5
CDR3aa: CASTTGQGVLNEKLFF

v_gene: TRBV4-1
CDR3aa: CASSQRTGSSQPQHF

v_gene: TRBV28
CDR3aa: CASSLHPGQGLYGYTF

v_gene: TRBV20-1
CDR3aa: CSAPRTGNTYEQYF

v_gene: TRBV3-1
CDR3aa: CASSRGKNTEAFF

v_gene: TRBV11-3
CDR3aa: CASSEGQHYGYTF

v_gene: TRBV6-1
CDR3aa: CTSRAGAGYGYTF

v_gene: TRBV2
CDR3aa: CASRSQGGYEQYF

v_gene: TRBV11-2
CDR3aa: CASSLVTDTIGKLFF

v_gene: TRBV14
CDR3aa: CASSQFLNEKLFF

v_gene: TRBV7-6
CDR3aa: CASSLPGSDEQFF

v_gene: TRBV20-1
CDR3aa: CSARGGTPDTGELFF

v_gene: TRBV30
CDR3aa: CAYGTGANYGYTF

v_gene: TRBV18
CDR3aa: CASSPGGVGYGYTF